A single sample is the source of the 28 T cell receptor beta chains below, sequenced in a study of regulatory T cells in long-lasting Graves disease. Construction of TCR beta libraries relied on iRepertoire HTBI primers and on Arm-PCR targeting CDR3 regions. TCRdb re-called the multiplex PCR reads through MiXCR, storing one row per CDR3 protein. This table has about 530,000 distinct CDR3 sequences, roughly 15% appearing once. The time point denotes: newly diagnosed GD, antithyroid drugs for less than 3 months. The authors made the TCR library using RNA they extracted from PBMCs. A further study also used this sample, focusing on T cells in Graves' hyperthyroidism and ophthalmopathy.

The source material was peripheral blood mononuclear cells (PBMCs), sampled at new diagnosis, from a patient treated with antithyroid drugs. The source is a woman aged 40-65 years with Graves disease.

The V gene is TRBV20-1, the J gene TRBJ2-7; a weak D match, TRBD2 (5 bases). CDR3 length: 14 amino acids. With 3 bases removed from V and 0 bases from J, the gap between germline ends came to 12 bases. Looked up from germline, CDR1 is DFQATT and CDR2 is SNEGSKA (reference sequence). CDR3 DNA sequence: TGCAGTGCTAGTTGGCCCAGCGGCTCCTACGAGCAGTACTTC. It encodes CSASWPSGSYEQYF.

The chain carries TRBV30 and TRBJ2-1; D may be TRBD1 or TRBD2 (5 bases each). Germline CDR1 GTSNPN, CDR2 SVGIG (reference sequence). This CDR3 region has 15 residues. The V and J ends lost 0 bases and 12 bases respectively, with 21 bases between them. The CDR3 reads CAWSVRGRPRDGQFF. In nucleotides, the CDR3 is TGTGCCTGGAGTGTTCGGGGCAGGCCCCGGGATGGGCAGTTCTTC.

This rearrangement joins TRBV12-3 or TRBV12-4 to TRBJ2-3, with D hard to call. The CDR3 is 12 residues long. Trimming cost V 7 bases and J 5 bases, with 10 bases left between them. The DNA for the CDR3 is TGTGCCAGCACAACCGTGGAAGATACGCAGTATTTT. Residues: CASTTVEDTQYF.

This clonotype has just a few counts. The chain is built from TRBV20-1 and TRBJ1-1; D not certain. V was clipped by 6 bases and J by 1 base, with 9 bases between them. The CDR3 runs to 12 residues. Germline V gene data show CDR1 as DFQATT and CDR2 as SNEGSKA (reference sequence). The CDR3 region is CSATDGNTEAFF. Written as DNA, the CDR3 is TGCAGTGCAACGGACGGGAACACTGAAGCTTTCTTT.

Turning to this clonotype: A much larger clonotype is one base distant, so this may be a read error. The chain combines TRBV6-2 or TRBV6-3 with TRBJ1-2; D remains ambiguous. The CDR3 sequence is 10 residues long. Germline CDR1 reads MNHEY; CDR2 reads SVGEGT. Trimming cost V 6 bases and J 4 bases, with 3 bases left between them. The CDR3, as DNA: TGTGCCAGCAGAACCTATGGCTACACCTTC. This gives the protein CASRTYGYTF.

This clonotype has more than one count but fewer than ten. The genes are TRBV5-6 and TRBJ1-1; tentatively, D is TRBD1 (6 bases). Trimming shortened V by 7 bases and J by 6 bases, and 10 bases separated the two germline ends. The CDR3 loop spans 11 amino acids. Germline V CDR1 and CDR2: SGHDT, YYEEEE. The CDR3 coding sequence is TGTGCCAGCGGCAGGGGATCTGAAGCTTTCTTT. Its protein product is CASGRGSEAFF.

This clonotype appeared many times. The chain links TRBV29-1 to TRBJ2-3, with D unclear. V was cut by 1 base and J by 0 bases, with 5 bases left in between. CDR3 length: 13 amino acids. Germline values: CDR1 SQVTM, CDR2 ANQGSEA. The chain's CDR3 is CSVEATSTDTQYF. The CDR3 region has the DNA TGCAGCGTTGAAGCAACTAGCACAGATACGCAGTATTTT.

The count of this clonotype is one. The chain employs TRBV5-1 and TRBJ1-1; 8 positions agree with TRBD1. CDR1 is SGHRS and CDR2 is YFSETQ in the germline V gene. Trimming took 0 bases from V and 1 from J; bases not matched to a gene: 5. CDR3 length equals 16 residues. The CDR3, as DNA: TGCGCCAGCAGCTTGGACGGGACAGGTGAGAACACTGAAGCTTTCTTT. Residues: CASSLDGTGENTEAFF. The full variable domain, with the rest looked up from reference TRBV5-1 and TRBJ1-1, is KAGVTQTPRYLIKTRGQQVTLSCSPISGHRSVSWYQQTPGQGLQFLFEYFSETQRNKGNFPGRFSGRQFSNSRSEMNVSTLELGDSALYLCASSLDGTGENTEAFFGQGTRLTVV.

Turning to this clonotype: Given a much more abundant clone one base away, this may be a read error. The chain employs TRBV2 and TRBJ2-5, with 8 bases matching TRBD1. Per the germline V gene, CDR1 is SNHLY and CDR2 is FYNNEI. Trimming removed 5 bases from V and 2 bases from J; junction bases left unmatched: 4. The CDR3 runs 14 residues. CDR3 sequence (DNA): TGTGCCAGCAGTTGGGGACAGGAACAAGAGACCCAGTACTTC. Its protein product is CASSWGQEQETQYF.

This clonotype has a handful of counts. The rearrangement uses TRBV20-1 and TRBJ1-1; the D gene is possibly TRBD1 (6 bases). This CDR3 is built from 12 residues. V was trimmed by 7 bases and J by 7 bases, leaving 16 bases between them. CDR1 is DFQATT and CDR2 is SNEGSKA in the germline V gene (reference sequence). The CDR3, as DNA: TGCAGTGTCCGGGACACTAACCTTGAAGCTTTCTTT. It encodes CSVRDTNLEAFF.

The rearrangement uses TRBV6-1 and TRBJ1-4; perhaps TRBD1 as D (6 bases). Trimming removed 6 bases at V and 0 bases at J, with 17 bases between. The CDR3 consists of 17 residues. Germline CDR1 is MNHNS and CDR2 is SASEGT. The CDR3 spells CASSTTGTFATNEKLFF. In DNA form, the CDR3 reads TGTGCCAGCAGCACCACAGGGACCTTTGCAACTAATGAAAAACTGTTTTTT.

The rearrangement joins TRBV4-2 to TRBJ2-5; 7 bases fit TRBD1. With V trimmed by 4 bases and J by 3 bases, 14 bases remained unmatched. Germline lookup yields CDR1 LGHNA and CDR2 YNFKEQ. CDR3 length: 17 amino acids. The CDR3, as DNA: TGTGCCAGCAGCCCAGGGGGACCCCCTAGGGCGGAAGAGACCCAGTACTTC. This translates into CASSPGGPPRAEETQYF.

With regard to this clonotype: Since a much larger clone is just one base distant, this may be a read error. The CDR3, as DNA: TGTGCCAGCAGCCAGAGTGGGACAGCAACTTTCTTT. This encodes CASSQSGTATFF. The V and J genes are TRBV3-1 and TRBJ1-1; 7 bases align to TRBD1. V was pared by 3 bases and J by 12 bases, with 7 bases of the junction left unmatched. The CDR3 contains 12 residues. Germline lookup yields CDR1 LGHDT and CDR2 YNNKEL (reference sequence).

The chain employs TRBV20-1 and TRBJ1-2, with D possibly TRBD1 on 5 matching bases. CDR3 length: 17 residues. Germline CDR1 reads DFQATT; CDR2 reads SNEGSKA (reference sequence). The V end was cut by 1 base, the J end by 4 bases, with 22 bases between. Written as DNA, the CDR3 is TGCAGTGCTAGAGCCCAGGGCTTTGAGGGGCCGGGCTATGGCTACACCTTC. Its protein is CSARAQGFEGPGYGYTF.

This clonotype was seen ten or more times. The chain recombines TRBV12-3 or TRBV12-4 with TRBJ2-7; D is uncertain. The CDR3 consists of 11 residues. V was clipped by 3 bases and J by 5 bases, with 5 bases between them. The CDR3 region has the DNA TGTGCCAGCAGTTTTTTGCACGAGCAGTACTTC. This gives the protein CASSFLHEQYF.

The chain combines TRBV5-4 with TRBJ2-2; D gene unclear. Germline assignment: CDR1 SGHNT and CDR2 YYREEE (reference sequence). Trimming stripped 0 bases from V and 2 bases from J, with 11 bases between. The CDR3 contains 16 residues. The CDR3 nucleotides are TGTGCCAGCAGCTTGGCCATGAACAGAAACACCGGGGAGCTGTTTTTT. Translation gives CASSLAMNRNTGELFF.

Ten or more counts support this clonotype. V gene TRBV18 combines with J gene TRBJ2-3; no clear D. Per germline, CDR1 KGHSH and CDR2 LQKENI. V was clipped by 0 bases and J by 0 bases, with 4 bases between them. The CDR3 consists of 14 residues. The CDR3 region has the DNA TGTGCCAGCTCACCACCCGGCAGCACAGATACGCAGTATTTT. This translates into CASSPPGSTDTQYF. Variable domain in full (rest from reference TRBV18 and TRBJ2-3): NAGVMQNPRHLVRRRGQEARLRCSPMKGHSHVYWYRQLPEEGLKFMVYLQKENIIDESGMPKERFSAEFPKEGPSILRIQQVVRGDSAAYFCASSPPGSTDTQYFGPGTRLTVL.

This rearrangement joins TRBV19 to TRBJ1-4, with a tentative D call TRBD1 (5 bases). Germline values: CDR1 LNHDA, CDR2 SQIVND (reference sequence). The CDR3 has 15 residues. Trimming took off 7 bases at V and 0 bases at J, with 12 bases between the two ends. This CDR3 is CASTPGLATNEKLFF. The CDR3, as DNA: TGTGCCAGTACCCCGGGACTGGCAACTAATGAAAAACTGTTTTTT.

This clonotype was counted at least ten times. This chain uses TRBV6-5 with TRBJ1-6; D gene ambiguous. The V end lost 4 bases, the J end lost 6 bases, and 13 bases lay between the germline ends. Germline V lookup: CDR1 MNHEY, CDR2 SVGAGI. The CDR3 is 15 amino acids. The CDR3 DNA is TGTGCCAGCAGTTTCAACACAGTGGGTAATTCACCCCTCCACTTT. Its translation is CASSFNTVGNSPLHF.

The chain is built from TRBV9 and TRBJ2-5; TRBD1 or TRBD2 may be the D gene (6 bases each). The V and J ends lost 3 bases and 4 bases respectively, with 16 bases between them. This CDR3 is 15 amino acids long. Germline values: CDR1 SGDLS, CDR2 YYNGEE. The CDR3 is CASSATSWGRETQYF. CDR3 nucleotides: TGTGCCAGCAGCGCGACTAGTTGGGGGCGAGAGACCCAGTACTTC.

The CDR3 reads CASSSAGTSGGPAPGELFF. CDR3 bases: TGTGCCAGCAGCTCCGCCGGGACTAGCGGGGGGCCAGCACCTGGGGAGCTGTTTTTT. The rearrangement joins TRBV11-1 to TRBJ2-2, with TRBD2 matching 15 bases. J was trimmed by 8 bases and V by 4 bases; bases with no gene match: 14. The CDR3 is 19 residues long. Germline lookup yields CDR1 SGHAT and CDR2 FQDESV (reference sequence).

This clonotype was recorded many times. This rearrangement joins TRBV20-1 to TRBJ2-1; 11 nucleotides align to TRBD2. The CDR3 covers 15 residues. The V and J ends lost 3 bases and 7 bases, in that order; junction bases with no gene match: 8. CDR1 is DFQATT and CDR2 is SNEGSKA in the germline V gene (reference sequence). CDR3: CSASQTSGGGNEQFF. For the CDR3, the DNA is TGCAGTGCTAGTCAAACTAGCGGGGGAGGTAATGAGCAGTTCTTC.

This clonotype was seen repeatedly, ten times or more. This chain connects TRBV28 to TRBJ2-4; 9 nucleotides agree with TRBD2. Germline CDR1 is MDHEN and CDR2 is SYDVKM. The CDR3 has 15 residues. V lost 3 bases and J lost 10; bases outside the gene matches: 10. CDR3 sequence (DNA): TGTGCCAGCAGTTTTGGTAGCGGGGGAGGGGGGATTCAGTACTTC. This translates into CASSFGSGGGGIQYF.

This clonotype appeared many times. The chain has TRBV12-5 and TRBJ2-4; D may be TRBD2 (6 bases). Per the germline V gene, CDR1 is LGHNT and CDR2 is FRNRAP. The ends were cut back, 1 base at V and 3 bases at J, with 13 bases in the middle. There are 16 residues in the CDR3. The DNA for the CDR3 is TGTGCTAGTGGTTTGGCCAGGGAGGTTGGCAAAAACATTCAGTACTTC. It is translated as CASGLAREVGKNIQYF.

This clonotype was detected once. The junction departs from the called germline gene at one end, perhaps through a read error. The chain is built from TRBV2 and TRBJ2-1, with D perhaps matching TRBD1 (5 bases). The assigned J gene may be wrong: the sequence end matches TRBJ2-5 better. The V gene's germline CDR1 is SNHLY and CDR2 FYNNEI. The CDR3 is 14 amino acids. The CDR3 reads CASSELTDQETQYF. DNA of the CDR3: TGTGCTAGCAGTGAATTGACAGACCAAGAGACCCAGTACTTC.

The chain uses TRBV28 and TRBJ1-1; D perhaps matches TRBD1 (6 bases). The CDR3 contains 13 residues. CDR1 is MDHEN, CDR2 SYDVKM, per germline. The V gene lost 5 bases and the J gene lost 5 bases, with 12 bases spanning the gap. CDR3 bases: TGTGCCAGCAGTCAAATACAGGGAACTGAAGCTTTCTTT. The encoded protein is CASSQIQGTEAFF.

This clonotype has at least ten counts. The chain uses TRBV11-2 and TRBJ2-7; D ambiguous. Germline lookup yields CDR1 SGHAT and CDR2 FQNNGV. There are 12 residues in the CDR3. Trimming took 1 base from V and 6 from J, leaving 7 bases between them. CDR3 residues: CASSLVRVEQYF. Here the CDR3 DNA reads TGTGCCAGCAGCTTAGTTCGTGTCGAGCAGTACTTC.

This clonotype was seen repeatedly, ten times or more. J is TRBJ1-1 and V is TRBV7-9; the match to TRBD1 covers 9 bases. Germline V gives CDR1 SEHNR, CDR2 FQNEAQ (reference sequence). Germline trimming cut 5 bases from V and 11 bases from J; bases unmatched to any gene: 12. This CDR3 has 14 amino acids. The CDR3: CASSEAGTGRTAFF. CDR3 coding DNA: TGTGCCAGCAGCGAAGCCGGGACAGGGCGTACGGCTTTCTTT.